Below, 27 T cell receptor beta chains from the same sample are listed, as sequenced in a study of T cells in Graves' hyperthyroidism and ophthalmopathy. Amplified TCR beta CDR3 regions derived from RNA transcripts. First-round RT-PCR targeting the TCR CDR3 was performed with the HTBI primer set. MiXCR, applied by TCRdb to the multiplex PCR reads, yields one record per CDR3 protein. Of 300,000 to 400,000 distinct CDR3 sequences listed, 11% to 15% were seen once; the top ten hold around 25%. The sample comprised blood. The receptors derive from a woman in her thirties with Graves' hyperthyroidism.

This clonotype was seen ten or more times. J is TRBJ2-1 and V is TRBV5-1; 9 bases line up with TRBD2. The V segment lost 2 bases and the J segment 7 bases; nucleotides outside the gene matches: 7. CDR1 and CDR2 from the germline V gene are SGHRS and YFSETQ. The length of the CDR3 is 15 residues. In nucleotides, the CDR3 is TGCGCCAGCAGCTTCGGAGCGGGAGGACGTAATGAGCAGTTCTTC. Protein: CASSFGAGGRNEQFF.

This clonotype was observed many times. The chain couples TRBV7-9 to TRBJ1-4, with D hard to call. This CDR3 is built from 12 residues. Germline CDR1 and CDR2: SEHNR and FQNEAQ (reference sequence). Trimming took off 5 bases at V and 5 bases at J, with 6 bases between the two ends. CDR3 protein: CASSAPNEKLFF. CDR3 nucleotide sequence: TGTGCCAGCAGCGCACCCAATGAAAAACTGTTTTTT. Combining the CDR3 with reference TRBV7-9 and TRBJ1-4 gives the whole variable domain DTGVSQNPRHKITKRGQNVTFRCDPISEHNRLYWYRQTLGQGPEFLTYFQNEAQLEKSRLLSDRFSAERPKGSFSTLEIQRTEQGDSAMYLCASSAPNEKLFFGSGTQLSVL.

This clonotype was seen at least ten times. The chain recombines TRBV9 with TRBJ2-2, with TRBD2 matching over 8 bases. The CDR3 contains 16 residues. Germline V gives CDR1 SGDLS, CDR2 YYNGEE. The J segment lost 4 bases and the V segment lost 5 bases, leaving 10 bases of the junction unmatched. DNA for the CDR3: TGTGCCAGCAGTTCCACTAGCGGAGAGACCACCGGGGAGCTGTTTTTT. As protein: CASSSTSGETTGELFF.

This clonotype turned up a few times. The chain combines TRBV6-1 with TRBJ2-5; D uncertain. Germline loops: CDR1 MNHNS, CDR2 SASEGT. CDR3 size: 11 residues. Trimming shortened V by 4 bases and J by 2 bases, and 2 bases separated the two germline ends. CDR3 bases: TGTGCCAGCAGTGTGCAAGAGACCCAGTACTTC. Protein product: CASSVQETQYF.

The sample holds many counts of this clonotype. The chain uses TRBV20-1 and TRBJ1-2, with TRBD1 matching 10 bases. With V trimmed by 1 base and J by 4 bases, 9 bases remained unmatched. CDR3 length equals 16 residues. The germline gives CDR1 DFQATT, CDR2 SNEGSKA (reference sequence). The DNA of the CDR3 is TGCAGTGCTAGAGGGGCTTCGGGACAGGGGCTCTATGGCTACACCTTC. It translates to CSARGASGQGLYGYTF.

The chain carries TRBV18 and TRBJ1-4, with D perhaps TRBD1 (5 bases). V was cut by 6 bases and J by 8 bases, with 10 bases left in between. The CDR3 totals 12 residues. Germline lookup yields CDR1 KGHSH and CDR2 LQKENI. In DNA, the CDR3 is TGTGCCAGCTCGGGACGCTCCGAAAAACTGTTTTTT. As protein: CASSGRSEKLFF.

This clonotype was seen a few times. DNA for the CDR3: TGCAGCGCCGCGGATCCAGCTCCCCCCAATCAGCCCCAGCATTTT. Amino acid sequence: CSAADPAPPNQPQHF. This chain joins TRBV29-1 and TRBJ1-5; D not resolved. CDR3 size: 15 residues. The V end lost 7 bases, the J end lost 3 bases, and 19 bases lay between the germline ends. Germline V gene lookup returns CDR1 SQVTM and CDR2 ANQGSEA.

The J gene is TRBJ1-5, the V gene TRBV18; D is ambiguous. From germline, CDR1 is KGHSH and CDR2 LQKENI. This CDR3 spans 16 amino acids. Trimming stripped 1 base from V and 1 base from J, with 11 bases between. The CDR3 spells CASSPQPGKSNQPQHF. The CDR3, as DNA: TGTGCCAGCTCACCACAGCCGGGGAAAAGCAATCAGCCCCAGCATTTT.

This clonotype was counted ten times or more. V gene TRBV11-2 combines with J gene TRBJ2-3; D remains ambiguous. V lost 5 bases and J lost 5, with 11 bases in between. Germline loops: CDR1 SGHAT, CDR2 FQNNGV. This CDR3 spans 13 amino acids. The CDR3 DNA follows: TGTGCCAGCAGCCCAGGAGAGGTAGATACGCAGTATTTT. This gives the protein CASSPGEVDTQYF.

In its sample, this clonotype was seen many times. The genes are TRBV20-1 and TRBJ2-1; 9 bases match TRBD2. Germline-derived CDR1 and CDR2 are DFQATT and SNEGSKA (reference sequence). The CDR3 is 14 amino acids. J was trimmed by 6 bases and V by 3 bases; bases with no gene match: 6. CDR3 nucleotide sequence: TGCAGTGCTAGTATTGCGGGAGGGCGCAATGAGCAGTTCTTC. It yields the protein CSASIAGGRNEQFF.

This clonotype was observed at least ten times. The chain's CDR3 is CASRFRAPRGNTEAFF. As DNA, the CDR3 is TGTGCCAGCAGGTTCCGGGCCCCCCGAGGGAACACTGAAGCTTTCTTT. V is TRBV5-5 and J is TRBJ1-1; D call uncertain. This CDR3 has 16 residues. In germline, CDR1 is SGHKS, CDR2 YYEKEE (reference sequence). V lost 5 bases and J lost 1, with 18 bases in between.

J is TRBJ2-1 and V is TRBV4-3; no clear D gene. Germline V gene data show CDR1 as LGHNA and CDR2 as YSLEER. Trimming removed 1 base at V and 8 bases at J, with 12 bases between. The CDR3 has 14 residues. CDR3 nucleotide sequence: TGCGCCAGCAGCCAAGTAGTTGCAACGGATGAGCAGTTCTTC. It codes for CASSQVVATDEQFF.

This chain uses TRBV6-2 or TRBV6-3 with TRBJ1-4, with TRBD1 matching over 10 bases. CDR3 size: 16 residues. CDR1 is MNHEY, CDR2 SVGEGT, per germline. The ends lost 7 bases at V and 5 bases at J; junction bases unmatched: 10. The CDR3: CASTLPDRGPNEKLFF. The CDR3 DNA is TGTGCCAGCACCCTTCCAGACAGGGGGCCGAATGAAAAACTGTTTTTT.

This chain joins TRBV20-1 and TRBJ2-7; 11 bases are shared with TRBD2. Trimming cost V 4 bases and J 3 bases; bases outside gene matches: 5. The CDR3 totals 14 residues. Germline CDR1 and CDR2: DFQATT and SNEGSKA (reference sequence). CDR3 DNA: TGCAGTGCTACTGGGACTAGCGGATTCTACGAGCAGTACTTC. Protein: CSATGTSGFYEQYF.

The chain employs TRBV14 and TRBJ2-1; 9 bases line up with TRBD2. Trimming took 8 bases from V and 9 from J; bases not matched to a gene: 11. Germline CDR1 SGHDN, CDR2 FVKESK. This CDR3 comprises 14 residues. CDR3 protein: CASQLASGTGEQFF. The DNA of the CDR3 is TGTGCCAGCCAGCTGGCTAGCGGGACGGGTGAGCAGTTCTTC.

About this clonotype: The junction differs from germline at one of its ends, possibly a read error. The chain combines TRBV28 with TRBJ1-6, with TRBD1 matching over 8 bases. Per germline, CDR1 MDHEN and CDR2 SYDVKM. The CDR3 has 15 amino acids. The CDR3 sequence: CASSSRTGRNSSLHF. The CDR3 DNA is TGTGCCAGCAGTTCGAGGACAGGGCGTAATTCATCCCTCCACTTT.

The gene calls are TRBV7-3 and TRBJ2-7; the match to TRBD2 covers 11 bases. V shed 4 bases and J 5 bases; nucleotides not matched to a gene: 10. Per the germline V gene, CDR1 is SGHTA and CDR2 is FQGTGA. The CDR3 length is 16 residues. The CDR3: CASSSIAGGPCDEQYF. For the CDR3, the DNA is TGTGCCAGCAGCTCTATAGCGGGAGGGCCCTGCGACGAGCAGTACTTC.

This clonotype was observed at least ten times. J is TRBJ2-6 and V is TRBV28; no firm D call. CDR1 and CDR2 from the germline V gene are MDHEN and SYDVKM. V lost 8 bases and J 6 bases, leaving 11 bases between the germline ends. The CDR3 consists of 13 residues. The CDR3 DNA reads as TGTGCCAGCTTTAGTTATGTGGCCAACGTCCTGACTTTC. This codes for CASFSYVANVLTF. The variable domain in full, completed from reference TRBV28 and TRBJ2-6, reads DVKVTQSSRYLVKRTGEKVFLECVQDMDHENMFWYRQDPGLGLRLIYFSYDVKMKEKGDIPEGYSVSREKKERFSLILESASTNQTSMYLCASFSYVANVLTFGAGSRLTVL.

The sample holds a few counts of this clonotype. This chain links TRBV5-1 with TRBJ2-5, with D possibly matching TRBD2 (6 bases). V lost 6 bases to trimming and J lost 2 bases, with 11 bases between them. Germline-derived CDR1 and CDR2 are SGHRS and YFSETQ. The CDR3 is 13 residues long. This CDR3 reads CASTGTAQETQYF. The CDR3 nucleotides read TGCGCCAGCACTGGGACTGCTCAAGAGACCCAGTACTTC.

This clonotype was detected many times. J is TRBJ2-3 and V is TRBV5-1; D perhaps matches TRBD1 (5 bases). Germline V gene sequence: CDR1 SGHRS, CDR2 YFSETQ. V was clipped by 4 bases and J by 4 bases, with 13 bases between them. The CDR3 length is 14 residues. The CDR3 nucleotides are TGCGCCAGCAGCCTAGACAGTAACCCAGATACGCAGTATTTT. Protein product: CASSLDSNPDTQYF.

At least ten counts were recorded for this clonotype. The gene calls are TRBV2 and TRBJ2-4; maybe TRBD2 (5 bases). In germline, CDR1 is SNHLY, CDR2 FYNNEI. This CDR3 contains 12 residues. Between the trimmed V and J ends, which lost 7 bases and 7 bases, there was a span of 11 bases. This CDR3 reads CASTDPGNIQYF. The CDR3 bases are TGTGCCAGCACGGACCCGGGGAACATTCAGTACTTC.

This clonotype was seen more than once but under ten times. The CDR3 here is CASSYRTGDETQYF. The CDR3 bases are TGTGCCAGCAGTTACCGGACAGGGGACGAGACCCAGTACTTC. The chain is built from TRBV6-2 or TRBV6-3 and TRBJ2-5, with 9 bases aligning to TRBD1. The junction had 3 bases not matched to a gene; V was cut back by 2 bases and J by 5 bases. The CDR3 consists of 14 residues. Germline-derived CDR1 and CDR2 are MNHEY and SVGEGT.

The rearrangement uses TRBV12-3 or TRBV12-4 and TRBJ2-1, with 10 bases that match TRBD2. The trim removed 5 bases at V and 0 bases at J, leaving 13 bases unmatched. The CDR3 totals 19 residues. CDR3 nucleotides: TGTGCCAGCAGTCTACGGCGGGGGAGCGGGGGGGGCTCCTACAATGAGCAGTTCTTC. As protein: CASSLRRGSGGGSYNEQFF.

This clonotype was seen only a few times. The chain recombines TRBV12-3 or TRBV12-4 with TRBJ2-7; 7 bases are a match to TRBD2. With 7 bases clipped from V and 0 bases from J, the junction kept 6 bases outside the gene matches. The CDR3 contains 14 residues. The CDR3 DNA follows: TGTGCCAGCACCCCGGGAGGCAGCTCCTACGAGCAGTACTTC. It specifies CASTPGGSSYEQYF.

The chain recombines TRBV29-1 with TRBJ1-1; the D gene is possibly TRBD1 (6 bases). The V and J ends lost 7 bases and 1 base respectively, with 16 bases between them. Germline V gene sequence: CDR1 SQVTM, CDR2 ANQGSEA. The CDR3 is 14 amino acids. The DNA of the CDR3 is TGCAGCGCAGGACCGGGACAAAAGAACACTGAAGCTTTCTTT. It translates to CSAGPGQKNTEAFF. Combining the CDR3 with reference TRBV29-1 and TRBJ1-1 gives the whole variable domain SAVISQKPSRDICQRGTSLTIQCQVDSQVTMMFWYRQQPGQSLTLIATANQGSEATYESGFVIDKFPISRPNLTFSTLTVSNMSPEDSSIYLCSAGPGQKNTEAFFGQGTRLTVV.

In this sample, this clonotype turned up a few times. This chain's CDR3 is CASSPTGWSYEQYF. Here the CDR3 DNA reads TGCGCCAGCAGTCCCACGGGCTGGTCCTACGAGCAGTACTTC. The V and J genes are TRBV10-1 and TRBJ2-7; no firm D call. With 5 bases removed from V and 1 base from J, the gap between germline ends came to 12 bases. The CDR3 is 14 residues long. The V gene's germline CDR1 is WNHNN and CDR2 SYGVQD (reference sequence).

This rearrangement joins TRBV30 to TRBJ1-5; 8 positions match TRBD1. The V segment lost 0 bases and the J segment 3 bases; nucleotides outside the gene matches: 4. This CDR3 is built from 15 residues. Looked up from germline, CDR1 is GTSNPN and CDR2 is SVGIG (reference sequence). The CDR3, as DNA: TGTGCCTGGAGTGTACGTCAGGGGGCCAATCAGCCCCAGCATTTT. Its translation is CAWSVRQGANQPQHF. Supplemented by reference TRBV30 and TRBJ1-5, the full variable domain reads SQTIHQWPATLVQPVGSPLSLECTVEGTSNPNLYWYRQAAGRGLQLLFYSVGIGQISSEVPQNLSASRPQDRQFILSSKKLLLSDSGFYLCAWSVRQGANQPQHFGDGTRLSIL.